Shown below are 32 T cell receptor beta chains from a single sample sequenced in a study of cytomegalovirus exposure and HLA in healthy donors. TCRdb's table, derived via immunoSEQ multiplex PCR, lists solely in-frame clones and lacks some. The repertoire includes roughly 330,000 clones, roughly nine tenths of them detected once, and approximately 1.1% sits in the top ten. Sequenced: PBMCs. The origin of the receptors is a young woman in good health and CMV-seropositive.

The V gene is TRBV7-9, the J gene TRBJ2-3; possibly TRBD2 for D (5 bases). Trimming took 0 bases from V and 6 from J, leaving 13 bases between them. Germline CDR1 is SEHNR and CDR2 is FQNEAQ (reference sequence). This CDR3 is built from 15 residues. The CDR3 loop is CASSLARGPADTQYF. CDR3 nucleotide sequence: TGTGCCAGCAGCTTAGCGCGAGGGCCTGCGGATACGCAGTATTTT.

CDR3 nucleotides: TGCGCCAGCAGCCAACCTGGAACCAGAGAGACCCAGTACTTC. Its translation is CASSQPGTRETQYF. This chain uses TRBV4-1 with TRBJ2-5; D uncertain. CDR1 and CDR2 (germline): MGHRA, YSYEKL. V lost 2 bases and J 4 bases, leaving 11 bases between the germline ends. This CDR3 has 14 residues.

The chain has TRBV15 and TRBJ1-2; D is possibly TRBD1 (5 bases). The CDR3 runs to 15 residues. Germline V gene data show CDR1 as LNHNV and CDR2 as YYDKDF (reference sequence). V was clipped by 0 bases and J by 6 bases, with 14 bases between them. CDR3 loop: CATSRDRGRAHGYTF. The CDR3 DNA reads TGTGCCACCAGCAGAGATCGCGGCAGGGCCCATGGCTACACCTTC.

V is TRBV19 and J is TRBJ2-5; D gene ambiguous. V was shortened by 3 bases and J by 1 base, with 6 bases between the two germline ends. Germline CDR1 reads LNHDA; CDR2 reads SQIVND (reference sequence). The CDR3 consists of 13 residues. The CDR3 DNA sequence: TGTGCCAGTAGTATCGTGGTCCAAGAGACCCAGTACTTC. Amino acid sequence: CASSIVVQETQYF.

This clone was observed a few times. This sequence joins TRBV6-1 and TRBJ1-6; TRBD1 matches 7 bases. The CDR3 has 15 residues. Germline CDR1 is MNHNS and CDR2 is SASEGT. The V gene end was trimmed by 0 bases and the J gene end by 7 bases; junction bases not matched to a gene: 3. The CDR3 nucleotides read TGTGCCAGCAGTGAAGCGCCAGGGGGAAATTCACCCCTCCACTTT. Amino acid sequence: CASSEAPGGNSPLHF.

J is TRBJ2-7 and V is TRBV7-3; the match to TRBD2 covers 11 bases. Germline CDR1 is SGHTA and CDR2 is FQGTGA. The J segment lost 9 bases and the V segment lost 4 bases, leaving 14 bases of the junction unmatched. The CDR3 is made up of 16 amino acids. The CDR3 reads CASSSSQGLAVFRQYF. DNA of the CDR3: TGTGCCAGCAGCTCCAGCCAGGGACTAGCGGTCTTTAGGCAGTACTTC.

The V gene is TRBV30, the J gene TRBJ1-6, with TRBD1 matching 8 bases. V trimming: 5 bases; J trimming: 7 bases; junction bases outside the gene matches: 7. The CDR3 is 14 amino acids. The germline CDR1 and CDR2 sequences are GTSNPN and SVGIG (reference sequence). CDR3 residues: CAWGTGTGNSPLHF. CDR3 sequence (DNA): TGTGCCTGGGGTACCGGGACAGGAAATTCACCCCTCCACTTT. Drawing the rest from reference TRBV30 and TRBJ1-6, the complete variable domain is SQTIHQWPATLVQPVGSPLSLECTVEGTSNPNLYWYRQAAGRGLQLLFYSVGIGQISSEVPQNLSASRPQDRQFILSSKKLLLSDSGFYLCAWGTGTGNSPLHFGNGTRLTVT.

The rearrangement links TRBV19 to TRBJ2-5; D is possibly TRBD1 or TRBD2 (5 bases each). Trimming removed 1 base from V and 1 base from J, with 7 bases in between. Germline-derived CDR1 and CDR2 are LNHDA and SQIVND (reference sequence). This CDR3 contains 14 residues. The CDR3 region is CASSIGGVQETQYF. The CDR3 bases are TGTGCCAGTAGTATAGGAGGGGTCCAAGAGACCCAGTACTTC. Using reference TRBV19 and TRBJ2-5 for the parts outside the CDR3, the full variable domain is DGGITQSPKYLFRKEGQNVTLSCEQNLNHDAMYWYRQDPGQGLRLIYYSQIVNDFQKGDIAEGYSVSREKKESFPLTVTSAQKNPTAFYLCASSIGGVQETQYFGPGTRLLVL.

This clone was detected once. The gene calls are TRBV7-2 and TRBJ2-5, with TRBD1 identical over 9 bases. CDR1 and CDR2 (germline): SGHTA, FQGNSA. The CDR3 totals 16 residues. Germline trimming cut 7 bases from V and 2 bases from J; bases unmatched to any gene: 11. This CDR3 reads CASTRLTGGGQETQYF. CDR3 sequence (DNA): TGTGCCAGCACCAGGCTGACAGGGGGAGGGCAAGAGACCCAGTACTTC.

J is TRBJ1-4 and V is TRBV9, with D hard to call. The CDR3 totals 16 residues. Trimming took 1 base from V and 1 from J, leaving 11 bases between them. From germline, CDR1 is SGDLS and CDR2 YYNGEE. The CDR3 DNA follows: TGTGCCAGCAGCGTACAAGAATCGCTAACTAATGAAAAACTGTTTTTT. This encodes CASSVQESLTNEKLFF.

The chain is built from TRBV29-1 and TRBJ2-5, with D unresolved. V shed 7 bases and J shed 1 base, with 25 bases lying between them. The length of the CDR3 is 17 residues. The V gene's germline CDR1 is SQVTM and CDR2 ANQGSEA. The CDR3 region has the DNA TGCAGCGCTCCGAATAGTCGCTATGGGTTTGGCCAAGAGACCCAGTACTTC. The encoded protein is CSAPNSRYGFGQETQYF.

The rearrangement links TRBV7-3 to TRBJ2-3; 9 bases map to TRBD1. The CDR3 is made up of 17 amino acids. After removal of 2 bases from V and 6 bases from J, the junction contained 12 bases not matched to a gene. CDR1 is SGHTA and CDR2 is FQGTGA in the germline V gene. For the CDR3, the DNA is TGTGCCAGCAGCTTAGCGCAGGGGGACAGGGCGGAGGATACGCAGTATTTT. As protein: CASSLAQGDRAEDTQYF.

The V gene is TRBV30, the J gene TRBJ2-2; D is unclear. There are 12 residues in the CDR3. V lost 3 bases and J 2 bases, leaving 4 bases between the germline ends. Germline V lookup: CDR1 GTSNPN, CDR2 SVGIG (reference sequence). The CDR3 spells CAWSGNTGELFF. DNA of the CDR3: TGTGCCTGGAGCGGAAACACCGGGGAGCTGTTTTTT.

This clone was seen a handful of times. The rearrangement links TRBV7-9 to TRBJ1-4, with unresolved D. From germline, CDR1 is SEHNR and CDR2 FQNEAQ (reference sequence). This CDR3 spans 13 amino acids. V was cut by 0 bases and J by 4 bases, with 3 bases left in between. Here the CDR3 DNA reads TGTGCCAGCAGCTTAGCGGTTAATGAAAAACTGTTTTTT. Protein sequence: CASSLAVNEKLFF.

This rearrangement joins TRBV5-4 to TRBJ1-1, with 7 positions matching TRBD1. The CDR3 consists of 15 residues. The J segment lost 8 bases and the V segment lost 0 bases, leaving 10 bases of the junction unmatched. CDR1 is SGHNT and CDR2 is YYREEE in the germline V gene (reference sequence). In nucleotides, the CDR3 is TGTGCCAGCAGCTTGGTTTCGGGCTACAGGGGCGAAGCTTTCTTT. Its translation is CASSLVSGYRGEAFF.

This chain connects TRBV9 to TRBJ2-1, with D perhaps assigned TRBD1 or TRBD2 (5 bases each). In germline, CDR1 is SGDLS, CDR2 YYNGEE. The CDR3 loop spans 13 amino acids. V shed 3 bases and J shed 10 bases, with 14 bases lying between them. The CDR3 region has the DNA TGTGCCAGCAGCGCCGGGGCAGACCTCGAGCAGTTCTTC. This codes for CASSAGADLEQFF.

The V gene is TRBV19, the J gene TRBJ2-7; D unresolved. The V end was cut by 2 bases, the J end by 2 bases, with 16 bases between. CDR1 and CDR2 from the germline V gene are LNHDA and SQIVND (reference sequence). The CDR3 spans 16 residues. The CDR3, as DNA: TGTGCCAGTAGTATAAGTGGGGTCTCAGGAACCTACGAGCAGTACTTC. Translated, it gives CASSISGVSGTYEQYF.

This chain joins TRBV18 and TRBJ2-7; D remains unclear. Germline V lookup: CDR1 KGHSH, CDR2 LQKENI. The CDR3 consists of 12 residues. Trimming removed 4 bases from V and 5 bases from J, with 9 bases in between. CDR3 bases: TGTGCCAGCTCACTGGCGCGAGACGAGCAGTACTTC. Its protein is CASSLARDEQYF.

The chain has TRBV9 and TRBJ2-3; D unresolved. V was trimmed by 6 bases and J by 5 bases, leaving 13 bases between them. The germline V gene encodes CDR1 SGDLS and CDR2 YYNGEE. The CDR3 length is 13 residues. CDR3 residues: CASTFISQDTQYF. The CDR3, as DNA: TGTGCCAGCACCTTTATATCCCAAGATACGCAGTATTTT.

V and J are TRBV28 and TRBJ1-3; no clear D gene. Trimming removed 3 bases at V and 0 bases at J, with 6 bases between. Germline loops: CDR1 MDHEN, CDR2 SYDVKM. The CDR3 contains 14 residues. CDR3 DNA: TGTGCCAGCAGTTTTACCTCCTCTGGAAACACCATATATTTT. It specifies CASSFTSSGNTIYF.

This clone appeared a single time. The chain uses TRBV25-1 and TRBJ2-7; no firm D call. V gave up 4 bases and J gave up 4 bases, with 8 bases separating them. Germline CDR1 is MGHDK and CDR2 is SYGVNS. CDR3 length: 12 amino acids. The CDR3, as DNA: TGTGCCAGCAGTGCGGCGATTTACGAGCAGTACTTC. Its protein product is CASSAAIYEQYF.

The rearrangement links TRBV5-6 to TRBJ2-7; the D gene is possibly TRBD2 (6 bases). Germline loops: CDR1 SGHDT, CDR2 YYEEEE. The CDR3 runs to 15 residues. Trimming took off 0 bases at V and 6 bases at J, with 16 bases between the two ends. The CDR3 reads CASSLGVGLSPEQYF. CDR3 DNA: TGTGCCAGCAGCTTGGGAGTGGGACTCAGCCCCGAGCAGTACTTC.

This chain joins TRBV7-8 and TRBJ2-3, with D perhaps matching TRBD2 (5 bases). Looked up from germline, CDR1 is SGHVS and CDR2 is FQNEAQ. This CDR3 contains 16 residues. V lost 5 bases and J 2 bases, leaving 17 bases between the germline ends. DNA of the CDR3: TGTGCCAGCAGCCCTGAGGGTGGGCTCCCCACAGATACGCAGTATTTT. Protein product: CASSPEGGLPTDTQYF.

The chain employs TRBV27 and TRBJ2-5; D not resolved. CDR3 size: 16 residues. The germline V gene has CDR1 MNHEY and CDR2 SMNVEV (reference sequence). V lost 3 bases, J lost 0 bases, and 14 bases lay in between. The DNA for the CDR3 is TGTGCCAGCAGTTTGGGTTCGAAACCGTACCAAGAGACCCAGTACTTC. Translating it yields CASSLGSKPYQETQYF.

The CDR3 is CASSQSWNQPQHF. The CDR3 nucleotides are TGTGCCAGCAGCCAGAGTTGGAATCAGCCCCAGCATTTT. This chain uses TRBV7-8 with TRBJ1-5, with no clear D. This CDR3 comprises 13 residues. Trimming shortened V by 5 bases and J by 4 bases, and 9 bases separated the two germline ends. The germline V gene encodes CDR1 SGHVS and CDR2 FQNEAQ.

This clone appeared once. The chain couples TRBV9 to TRBJ1-3; the D is unclear. V dropped 2 bases and J dropped 0 bases, with 6 bases sitting between them. CDR1 and CDR2 from the germline V gene are SGDLS and YYNGEE. CDR3 size: 14 residues. CDR3 in amino acids: CASSVTDSGNTIYF. CDR3 nucleotides: TGTGCCAGCAGCGTTACCGACTCTGGAAACACCATATATTTT.

The CDR3 here is CASKRQGASYEQYF. In nucleotides, the CDR3 is TGTGCCAGCAAAAGACAGGGGGCCTCCTACGAGCAGTACTTC. The rearrangement joins TRBV6-5 to TRBJ2-7; 10 positions match TRBD1. This CDR3 region has 14 residues. Trimming at V came to 7 bases and at J to 0 bases, leaving 3 bases not matched to a gene. Germline assignment: CDR1 MNHEY and CDR2 SVGAGI.

There are a few counts of this clone. The chain employs TRBV7-9 and TRBJ1-1; 7 bases fit TRBD1. This CDR3 has 14 amino acids. The germline V gene encodes CDR1 SEHNR and CDR2 FQNEAQ (reference sequence). Losses at the gene ends were 4 bases for V and 1 base for J; bases not matched to a gene: 3. The CDR3 region is CASSSRDRNTEAFF. CDR3 DNA sequence: TGTGCCAGCAGCTCCCGGGACAGGAACACTGAAGCTTTCTTT. Supplemented by reference TRBV7-9 and TRBJ1-1, the full variable domain reads DTGVSQNPRHKITKRGQNVTFRCDPISEHNRLYWYRQTLGQGPEFLTYFQNEAQLEKSRLLSDRFSAERPKGSFSTLEIQRTEQGDSAMYLCASSSRDRNTEAFFGQGTRLTVV.

The rearrangement links TRBV5-1 to TRBJ1-2; perhaps TRBD1 as D (5 bases). The CDR3 is 16 residues long. V lost 1 base and J lost 7, with 20 bases in between. Germline V gene sequence: CDR1 SGHRS, CDR2 YFSETQ. The CDR3 region has the DNA TGCGCCAGCAGCTTGCCCACCGGAACAGGCCATCGTGGCTACACCTTC. Translation: CASSLPTGTGHRGYTF.

This chain joins TRBV4-2 and TRBJ2-1; 8 nucleotides match TRBD2. This CDR3 comprises 16 residues. Germline CDR1 LGHNA, CDR2 YNFKEQ. After removal of 1 base from V and 3 bases from J, the junction contained 5 bases not matched to a gene. The chain's CDR3 is CASSQVGRDIYNEQFF. The CDR3 nucleotides are TGTGCCAGCAGCCAAGTCGGGAGGGATATCTACAATGAGCAGTTCTTC.

The V and J genes are TRBV6-6 and TRBJ1-1; 9 bases are a match to TRBD1. This CDR3 is 11 amino acids long. The V gene end was trimmed by 6 bases and the J gene end by 10 bases; junction bases not matched to a gene: 3. Germline CDR1 is MNHNY and CDR2 is SVGAGI (reference sequence). Written as DNA, the CDR3 is TGTGCCAGCAGAACAGGGGGCCCAGCTTTCTTT. This sequence encodes CASRTGGPAFF.

The chain uses TRBV30 and TRBJ2-7; 8 nucleotides agree with TRBD2. The CDR3 runs to 13 residues. The V gene's germline CDR1 is GTSNPN and CDR2 SVGIG (reference sequence). V trimming: 1 base; J trimming: 3 bases; junction bases outside the gene matches: 2. CDR3 residues: CAWSAAGVYEQYF. CDR3 nucleotides: TGTGCCTGGAGTGCAGCGGGAGTCTACGAGCAGTACTTC.